The 4 T cell receptor beta chains in this list originate from one sample, sequenced in a study of T cells in Graves' hyperthyroidism and ophthalmopathy. Researchers amplified the TCR beta CDR3 regions from RNA transcripts. During a first-round RT-PCR of the TCR CDR3, the HTBI primer set was used. TCRdb reprocessed the multiplex PCR reads with MiXCR, giving one entry per CDR3 protein. This sample carries roughly 300,000 distinct CDR3 sequences, roughly 18% of them seen once, and the ten largest clones take approximately 49%. Sequencing was done on a sample of blood. These receptors were taken from a woman between 50 and 59 years old with Graves' hyperthyroidism.

J is TRBJ2-4 and V is TRBV7-9; weak D call: TRBD1 (6 bases). Germline values: CDR1 SEHNR, CDR2 FQNEAQ (reference sequence). The CDR3 is made up of 16 amino acids. V lost 4 bases and J 3 bases, leaving 16 bases between the germline ends. The CDR3 sequence: CASSSKDRSNKNIQYF. The CDR3, as DNA: TGTGCCAGCAGCTCGAAAGACAGGTCAAACAAAAACATTCAGTACTTC.

This chain links TRBV5-1 with TRBJ2-1, with 10 bases fitting TRBD2. CDR3 length equals 16 residues. Trimming took 0 bases from V and 6 from J; bases not matched to a gene: 6. CDR1 and CDR2 from the germline V gene are SGHRS and YFSETQ. CDR3 nucleotides: TGCGCCAGCAGCTTGGGCCTAGCGGGAGTTTTCAATGAGCAGTTCTTC. It yields the protein CASSLGLAGVFNEQFF.

The chain links TRBV10-3 to TRBJ2-3, with D perhaps matching TRBD1 or TRBD2 (5 bases each). V lost 3 bases, J lost 6 bases, and 19 bases lay in between. Germline CDR1 ENHRY, CDR2 SYGVKD. The CDR3 contains 16 residues. CDR3 in amino acids: CAISDDPGPGSDTQYF. In DNA, the CDR3 is TGTGCCATCAGTGACGACCCGGGACCCGGATCGGATACGCAGTATTTT.

This clonotype was counted a few times. The chain carries TRBV7-9 and TRBJ2-7; D might be TRBD1 or TRBD2, each matching 5 bases. This CDR3 region has 14 residues. Germline values: CDR1 SEHNR, CDR2 FQNEAQ (reference sequence). V lost 5 bases and J 1 base, leaving 12 bases between the germline ends. DNA of the CDR3: TGTGCCAGCAGCCTAGGGGACGGTTCCTACGAGCAGTACTTC. Translating gives CASSLGDGSYEQYF. The whole variable domain, remainder taken from reference TRBV7-9 and TRBJ2-7, is DTGVSQNPRHKITKRGQNVTFRCDPISEHNRLYWYRQTLGQGPEFLTYFQNEAQLEKSRLLSDRFSAERPKGSFSTLEIQRTEQGDSAMYLCASSLGDGSYEQYFGPGTRLTVT.